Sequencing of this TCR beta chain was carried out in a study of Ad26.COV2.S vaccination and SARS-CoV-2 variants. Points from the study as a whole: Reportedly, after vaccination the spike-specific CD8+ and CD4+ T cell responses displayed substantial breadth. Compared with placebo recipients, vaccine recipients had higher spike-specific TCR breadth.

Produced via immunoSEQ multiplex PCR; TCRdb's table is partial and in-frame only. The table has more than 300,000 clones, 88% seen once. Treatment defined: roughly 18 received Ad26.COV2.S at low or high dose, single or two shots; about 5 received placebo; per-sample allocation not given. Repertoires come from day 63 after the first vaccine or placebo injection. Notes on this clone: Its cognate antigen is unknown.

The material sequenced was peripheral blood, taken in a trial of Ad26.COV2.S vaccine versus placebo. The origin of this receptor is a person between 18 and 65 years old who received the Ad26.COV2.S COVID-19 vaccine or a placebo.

CDR3 nucleotide sequence: TGTGCCAGCAGCTTGAACCCGGGACTAGCAATCTCGGCCATACCCGGGGAGCTGTTTTTT. Its protein is CASSLNPGLAISAIPGELFF. This chain joins TRBV7-6 and TRBJ2-2, with 9 positions matching TRBD2. The germline gives CDR1 SGHVS, CDR2 FNYEAQ. V shed 3 bases, J shed 6 bases, and the junction held 20 bases outside the gene matches. This CDR3 has 20 amino acids.